The sample holds many counts of the clone carrying this T cell receptor beta chain. Its antigen remains unidentified. Samples underwent the assay at deep level. For each subset, genomic DNA was distributed in equal portions over several immunoSEQ plates. Produced via immunoSEQ multiplex PCR; TCRdb's table is partial and in-frame only. The sample yields approximately 1,000,000 clones, around 78% seen once. The data stem from a study of shared clonotypes between healthy human individuals. Study at large: In total, the donors were a couple of women and a few men aged 18 to 49. General study points: Naive subsets, compared against memory subsets, generally had larger estimated richness values.

CDR3 size: 13 residues. V shed 1 base and J shed 9 bases, with 7 bases lying between them. From germline, CDR1 is SGHAT and CDR2 FQNNGV. This receptor was obtained from a man aged 18 to 29 in good health. Some clones in this sample may be carry-over from other donors' samples. The J gene is TRBJ1-6, the V gene TRBV11-2; the D is unclear. Sequencing was performed on memory CD4+ T cells from PBMCs. Subset in this sample: CD45RA-negative fraction. The CDR3 nucleotides read TGTGCCAGCAGCTTAGGAAAGGGTTCACCCCTCCACTTT. It translates to CASSLGKGSPLHF.